This T cell receptor (beta chain) was retrieved from a study of T cell responses to AZD1222 COVID-19 vaccine. Study-wide points: Baseline seropositives among AZD1222 recipients totaled only 6 or 7.

Comment on this clone: No antigen is known for it.

The CDR3 sequence is 19 residues long. V lost 3 bases, J lost 6 bases, and 26 bases lay in between. CDR1 is LNHNV, CDR2 YYDKDF, per germline (reference sequence). The protocol was immunoSEQ multiplex PCR, while the TCRdb copy is restricted to in-frame clones and leaves out a portion. The sample gives under 150,000 clones, about nine tenths of which show up once; approximately 7.9% is in the top ten. The sequence came from an adult in good health. The sample consisted of peripheral blood, taken on day 0 of AZD1222 vaccination. The chain couples TRBV15 to TRBJ2-2; weak D call: TRBD2 (6 bases). The CDR3 DNA follows: TGTGCCACCAGCAGGACGGAGACTAGTGCTGGGGTGGCGGCCGGGGAGCTGTTTTTT. Protein sequence: CATSRTETSAGVAAGELFF.